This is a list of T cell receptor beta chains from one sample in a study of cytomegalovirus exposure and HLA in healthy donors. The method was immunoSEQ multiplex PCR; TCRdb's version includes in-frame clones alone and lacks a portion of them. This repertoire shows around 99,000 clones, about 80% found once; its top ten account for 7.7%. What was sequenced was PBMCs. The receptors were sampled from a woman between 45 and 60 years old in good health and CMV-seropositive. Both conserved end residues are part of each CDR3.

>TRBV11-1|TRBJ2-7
CASSRAATGTYEQYF
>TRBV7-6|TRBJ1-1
CASSPRTGVMNTEAFF
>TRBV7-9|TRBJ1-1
CASSPSGTGRNTEAFF
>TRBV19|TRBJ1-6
CASSRRDPNSPLHF
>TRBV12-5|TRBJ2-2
CASGPGTSPQELFF
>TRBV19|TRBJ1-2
CASQNQLGTGNYGYTF
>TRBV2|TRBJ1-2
CASSDRGGYTF
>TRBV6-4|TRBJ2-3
CASSDWGGPTDTQYF
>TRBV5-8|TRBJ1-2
CASSFQGNYGYTF
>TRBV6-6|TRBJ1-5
CASSYWPGGGPQHF
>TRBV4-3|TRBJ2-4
CASSHASGTGRNSQYF
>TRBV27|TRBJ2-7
CASSSLQGGTYEQYF
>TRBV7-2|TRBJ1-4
CASSPYGGSEKLFF
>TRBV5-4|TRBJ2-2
CASSTSGDLGELFF
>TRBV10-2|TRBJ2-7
CASGGQGGREQYF
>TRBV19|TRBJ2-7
CASSISGGRLYEQYF
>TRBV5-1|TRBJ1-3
CASSPSASFSGNTIYF
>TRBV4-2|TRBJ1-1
CASSQDLAGGTEAFF
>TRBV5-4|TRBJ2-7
CASSRDRGSYEQYF
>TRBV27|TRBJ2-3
CASSKTRGGSTDTQYF
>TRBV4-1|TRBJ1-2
CASSQEWTGPLYGYTF
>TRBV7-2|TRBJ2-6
CASSPRGLSKPGANVLTF
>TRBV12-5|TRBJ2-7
CASPPLLARSYEQYF
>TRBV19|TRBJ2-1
CASSHLAGAYNEQFF
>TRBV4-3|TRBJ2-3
CASSQVVGEGDTQYF
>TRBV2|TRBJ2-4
CASTPGRGVLLNIQYF
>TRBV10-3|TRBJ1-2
CAISDAGYYGYTF
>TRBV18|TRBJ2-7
CASSADWTSGGAEQYF
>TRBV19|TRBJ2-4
CASSISTGIAKNIQYF
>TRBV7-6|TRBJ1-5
CASSLGTKEERQPQHF
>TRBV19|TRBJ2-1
CASSTFPAGDNEQFF
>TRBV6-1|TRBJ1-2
CATRDAGLNYGYTF
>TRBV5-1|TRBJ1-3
CASSLDRDESLRNTIYF
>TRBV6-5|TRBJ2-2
CASRMDRGTGELFF
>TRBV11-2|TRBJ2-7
CASSHLRREGYEQYF
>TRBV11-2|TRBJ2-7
CASSLKAGAYEQYF
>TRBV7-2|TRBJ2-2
CASSFTRGGTGELFF
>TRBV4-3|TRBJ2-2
CASSQGTGATGELFF
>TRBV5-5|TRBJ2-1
CASSLWEGRGNEQFF
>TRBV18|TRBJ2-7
CASSLSSASGAAEQYF
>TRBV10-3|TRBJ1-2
CAISENDRGYTF
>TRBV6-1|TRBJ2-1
CASRAYRGNEQFF
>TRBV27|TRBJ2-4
CASSFGNGNSQYF
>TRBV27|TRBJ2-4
CASSSLPRGRENSQYF
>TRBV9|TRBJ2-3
CASSVVGGPPLPDTQYF
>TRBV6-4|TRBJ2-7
CASSAPQRGPMWEQYF
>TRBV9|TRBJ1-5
CASSVLSRGYSNQPQHF
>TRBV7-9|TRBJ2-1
CASNRGGARSSYNEQFF
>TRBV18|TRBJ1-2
CASSPSPGQSGYTF
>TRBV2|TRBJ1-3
CASSGQSLSGNTIYF
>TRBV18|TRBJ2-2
CASSPPPQLAGANTGELFF
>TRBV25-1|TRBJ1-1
CASSELARGRDTEAFF